What follows are 31 T cell receptor beta chains derived from one specimen sequenced in a study of blood T cell repertoires in COVID-19. The data were produced by immunoSEQ multiplex PCR, yet TCRdb's version contains in-frame clones alone and is incomplete. The sample carries roughly 300,000 clones, about 83% recorded once. Sequenced: peripheral blood. These receptors all come from a woman between 50 and 59 years old with acute or convalescent COVID-19.

The count of this clone is one. V and J are TRBV6-5 and TRBJ1-5; 9 bases line up with TRBD1. The CDR3 length is 15 residues. The V gene's germline CDR1 is MNHEY and CDR2 SVGAGI. V shed 5 bases and J 5 bases; nucleotides not matched to a gene: 7. In DNA form, the CDR3 reads TGTGCCAGCAGTCGCGACAGGGGGGGGGATCAGCCCCAGCATTTT. The encoded protein is CASSRDRGGDQPQHF.

The chain combines TRBV3-1 (or the pseudogene TRBV3-2) with TRBJ2-1, with unresolved D. The germline V gene encodes CDR1 LGHDT and CDR2 YNNKEL (reference sequence). The length of the CDR3 is 12 residues. V lost 1 base and J lost 9, with 7 bases in between. In DNA, the CDR3 is TGTGCCAGCAGCCAAGCGAGTAGTGAGCAGTTCTTC. Its translation is CASSQASSEQFF.

The chain links TRBV28 to TRBJ1-6; possible D gene TRBD1, 5 bases. This CDR3 is built from 17 residues. V gave up 2 bases and J gave up 0 bases, with 11 bases separating them. Germline assignment: CDR1 MDHEN and CDR2 SYDVKM. CDR3 bases: TGTGCCAGCAGTTTAAGACAGTCGAGCTCCTATAATTCACCCCTCCACTTT. This gives the protein CASSLRQSSSYNSPLHF.

The chain links TRBV28 to TRBJ1-2, with TRBD1 matching over 7 bases. The CDR3 runs to 14 residues. CDR1 and CDR2 from the germline V gene are MDHEN and SYDVKM. Trimming at V came to 6 bases and at J to 4 bases, leaving 8 bases not matched to a gene. This chain's CDR3 is CASSPQGWGYGYTF. The CDR3 DNA sequence: TGTGCCAGCAGCCCACAGGGGTGGGGCTATGGCTACACCTTC.

This clone occurred once. This rearrangement joins TRBV24-1 to TRBJ2-5; 11 positions agree with TRBD1. The trim removed 3 bases at V and 5 bases at J, leaving 7 bases unmatched. The CDR3 consists of 16 residues. Germline V lookup: CDR1 KGHDR, CDR2 SFDVKD. The CDR3 DNA sequence: TGTGCCACCAGTGATCGAGGGACAGGGGGTGAGGAGACCCAGTACTTC. Amino acid sequence: CATSDRGTGGEETQYF.

The chain carries TRBV7-2 and TRBJ1-2; 8 bases are a match to TRBD1. Trimming cost V 5 bases and J 9 bases; bases outside gene matches: 5. Germline assignment: CDR1 SGHTA and CDR2 FQGNSA. The CDR3 is 12 amino acids. The CDR3 protein is CASSQDRVSYTF. CDR3 DNA: TGTGCCAGCAGCCAGGACAGGGTCAGCTACACCTTC. Together with reference TRBV7-2 and TRBJ1-2, the CDR3 gives the full variable domain: GAGVSQSPSNKVTEKGKDVELRCDPISGHTALYWYRQSLGQGLEFLIYFQGNSAPDKSGLPSDRFSAERTGGSVSTLTIQRTQQEDSAVYLCASSQDRVSYTFGSGTRLTVV.

A few counts support this clone. The V gene is TRBV6-2 or TRBV6-3, the J gene TRBJ2-5; 8 nucleotides line up with TRBD1. The V gene end was trimmed by 4 bases and the J gene end by 3 bases; junction bases not matched to a gene: 1. The CDR3 is made up of 13 amino acids. Germline CDR1 is MNHEY and CDR2 is SVGEGT. CDR3 residues: CASSWDRKETQYF. The CDR3 DNA follows: TGTGCCAGCAGTTGGGACAGGAAAGAGACCCAGTACTTC.

V gene TRBV9 combines with J gene TRBJ1-2; 8 bases align to TRBD1. V dropped 3 bases and J dropped 0; count of bases not matched to a gene: 19. The CDR3 extends over 20 amino acids. The germline CDR1 and CDR2 sequences are SGDLS and YYNGEE. The CDR3 sequence: CASSETKAGGAGATNYGYTF. The CDR3 DNA is TGTGCCAGCAGCGAGACGAAGGCAGGGGGCGCCGGGGCGACTAACTATGGCTACACCTTC.

This rearrangement joins TRBV7-3 to TRBJ2-1; TRBD2 aligns across 10 bases. This CDR3 contains 15 residues. The V segment lost 1 base and the J segment 5 bases; nucleotides outside the gene matches: 2. Germline V gene sequence: CDR1 SGHTA, CDR2 FQGTGA. The CDR3 region has the DNA TGTGCCAGCAGCTTAATGCTAGCGGGAGACAATGAGCAGTTCTTC. This encodes CASSLMLAGDNEQFF.

The rearrangement joins TRBV6-1 to TRBJ2-3, with a weak D call TRBD2 (6 bases). CDR1 and CDR2 from the germline V gene are MNHNS and SASEGT. This CDR3 contains 18 residues. V lost 2 bases, J lost 0 bases, and 18 bases lay in between. The CDR3 DNA reads TGTGCCAGCAGTGAAAATTTCTTTGGAGGGGCTAGCACAGATACGCAGTATTTT. Amino acids: CASSENFFGGASTDTQYF.

V usage is TRBV19 and J usage is TRBJ1-1; D call uncertain. V lost 2 bases and J lost 1, with 8 bases in between. The CDR3 is made up of 14 amino acids. Per germline, CDR1 LNHDA and CDR2 SQIVND (reference sequence). The CDR3 is CASSIHTANTEAFF. The CDR3 nucleotides are TGTGCCAGTAGTATACACACAGCGAACACTGAAGCTTTCTTT.

The chain links TRBV5-6 to TRBJ1-5, with 9 bases matching TRBD1. The germline V gene has CDR1 SGHDT and CDR2 YYEEEE. V was pared by 3 bases and J by 6 bases, with 4 bases of the junction left unmatched. The CDR3 is made up of 14 amino acids. CDR3 coding DNA: TGTGCCAGCAGCTCCGGGACAGGGCTTCAGCCCCAGCATTTT. Amino acids: CASSSGTGLQPQHF.

The chain carries TRBV28 and TRBJ1-4, with 8 positions matching TRBD1. The germline gives CDR1 MDHEN, CDR2 SYDVKM. V lost 5 bases, J lost 3 bases, and 5 bases stayed unmatched. This CDR3 has 15 amino acids. CDR3: CASSETGGSNEKLFF. In DNA, the CDR3 is TGTGCCAGCAGTGAAACAGGGGGGTCTAATGAAAAACTGTTTTTT.

The J gene is TRBJ2-1, the V gene TRBV4-3; D is unresolved. The CDR3 extends over 15 amino acids. Germline V gives CDR1 LGHNA, CDR2 YSLEER. Trimming took off 0 bases at V and 1 base at J, with 7 bases between the two ends. The CDR3: CASSQEFSSYNEQFF. CDR3 coding DNA: TGCGCCAGCAGCCAAGAGTTCAGTTCCTACAATGAGCAGTTCTTC.

The rearrangement links TRBV5-1 to TRBJ1-1; the match to TRBD1 covers 11 bases. The J segment lost 4 bases and the V segment lost 4 bases, leaving 6 bases of the junction unmatched. This CDR3 has 15 residues. Germline V CDR1 and CDR2: SGHRS, YFSETQ. The CDR3 loop is CASSVDRGQVTEAFF. DNA of the CDR3: TGCGCCAGCAGCGTGGACAGGGGGCAGGTCACTGAAGCTTTCTTT.

The chain carries TRBV28 and TRBJ1-2, with D possibly TRBD1 on 6 matching bases. This CDR3 has 16 residues. CDR1 and CDR2 (germline): MDHEN, SYDVKM. The V and J ends lost 5 bases and 4 bases respectively, with 20 bases between them. CDR3 protein: CASSAGGASLSYGYTF. As DNA, the CDR3 is TGTGCCAGCAGTGCCGGGGGGGCCAGTCTTTCCTATGGCTACACCTTC.

The rearrangement links TRBV10-3 to TRBJ2-3, with a tentative D call TRBD1 (6 bases). V was pared by 4 bases and J by 5 bases, with 10 bases between. The germline CDR1 and CDR2 sequences are ENHRY and SYGVKD. CDR3 length equals 13 residues. The CDR3 loop reads CAISGKGEDTQYF. The CDR3 DNA follows: TGTGCCATCAGTGGGAAGGGGGAAGATACGCAGTATTTT.

This clone has just a few counts. The chain uses TRBV7-3 and TRBJ2-7; D is possibly TRBD1 (5 bases). This CDR3 spans 13 amino acids. The V gene's germline CDR1 is SGHTA and CDR2 FQGTGA. V lost 1 base to trimming and J lost 7 bases, with 11 bases between them. The CDR3 sequence: CASSLSLGDEQYF. The CDR3, as DNA: TGTGCCAGCAGCTTAAGTCTAGGGGATGAGCAGTACTTC.

The chain links TRBV18 to TRBJ1-2; 8 nucleotides agree with TRBD1. The CDR3 sequence is 14 residues long. Losses at the gene ends were 2 bases for V and 6 bases for J; bases not matched to a gene: 5. Germline CDR1 KGHSH, CDR2 LQKENI. The CDR3 sequence: CASSPFETGDGYTF. CDR3 DNA sequence: TGTGCCAGCTCACCATTCGAGACAGGGGATGGCTACACCTTC.

V gene TRBV10-3 combines with J gene TRBJ1-1, with D possibly TRBD1 on 5 matching bases. Trimming took off 6 bases at V and 1 base at J, with 9 bases between the two ends. The germline gives CDR1 ENHRY, CDR2 SYGVKD. This CDR3 region has 13 residues. CDR3 region: CAIRLDRNTEAFF. The CDR3 DNA is TGTGCCATCAGACTCGACAGGAACACTGAAGCTTTCTTT.

The chain combines TRBV5-4 with TRBJ2-7, with 7 positions matching TRBD2. V trimming: 4 bases; J trimming: 6 bases; junction bases outside the gene matches: 10. Germline V gives CDR1 SGHNT, CDR2 YYREEE (reference sequence). CDR3 length: 14 amino acids. In DNA form, the CDR3 reads TGTGCCAGCAGCCGTGGACTAGTTACGGTCGAGCAGTACTTC. Protein: CASSRGLVTVEQYF.

About this clone: At one boundary the junction diverges from the germline segment, which might be a read error. J is TRBJ2-7 and V is TRBV11-1, with D possibly matching TRBD1 (6 bases). Germline CDR1 and CDR2: SGHAT and FQDESV (reference sequence). The CDR3 spans 13 residues. The CDR3 bases are TGTGCCAGCAGCTTCCGGACAGAGAGTCCTGGGCACTTC. Residues: CASSFRTESPGHF.

The chain employs TRBV18 and TRBJ2-3; maybe TRBD1 (7 bases). Germline lookup yields CDR1 KGHSH and CDR2 LQKENI. The CDR3 is 15 amino acids. Trimming shortened V by 2 bases and J by 5 bases, and 14 bases separated the two germline ends. CDR3 DNA sequence: TGTGCCAGCTCACCAGGACAGGTGGGGGGAGATACGCAGTATTTT. The encoded protein is CASSPGQVGGDTQYF. The variable domain in full, completed from reference TRBV18 and TRBJ2-3, reads NAGVMQNPRHLVRRRGQEARLRCSPMKGHSHVYWYRQLPEEGLKFMVYLQKENIIDESGMPKERFSAEFPKEGPSILRIQQVVRGDSAAYFCASSPGQVGGDTQYFGPGTRLTVL.

The chain joins TRBV5-1 to TRBJ2-7, with 12 nucleotides matching TRBD1. The CDR3 loop spans 14 amino acids. The germline V gene encodes CDR1 SGHRS and CDR2 YFSETQ. After removal of 0 bases from V and 6 bases from J, the junction contained 1 base not matched to a gene. Written as DNA, the CDR3 is TGCGCCAGCAGCTTGGGGGACAGGGGGCGCGAGCAGTACTTC. Translated: CASSLGDRGREQYF.

This clone has only a few counts. This sequence joins TRBV28 and TRBJ2-7; 8 nucleotides match TRBD2. The germline gives CDR1 MDHEN, CDR2 SYDVKM. CDR3 length: 12 amino acids. V lost 2 bases and J lost 6; bases outside the gene matches: 0. The CDR3 sequence: CASSLGTSEQYF. The CDR3 DNA reads as TGTGCCAGCAGTTTAGGGACTAGCGAGCAGTACTTC.

The genes are TRBV7-2 and TRBJ1-6; D perhaps matches TRBD1 (6 bases). The V gene lost 0 bases and the J gene lost 9 bases, with 15 bases spanning the gap. Germline V gene data show CDR1 as SGHTA and CDR2 as FQGNSA. The CDR3 has 16 amino acids. For the CDR3, the DNA is TGTGCCAGCAGCTTAGCGGCGGCGGGGGGCGGTTCACCCCTCCACTTT. The encoded protein is CASSLAAAGGGSPLHF.

This chain connects TRBV7-3 to TRBJ2-3, with D possibly TRBD1 on 5 matching bases. The germline V and J ends were trimmed by 5 bases and 0 bases, with 12 bases remaining between them. Germline V CDR1 and CDR2: SGHTA, FQGTGA. CDR3 length equals 15 residues. The CDR3 sequence is CASSILGASTDTQYF. The CDR3 DNA reads as TGTGCCAGCAGCATTCTAGGGGCTAGCACAGATACGCAGTATTTT.

This chain connects TRBV4-2 to TRBJ2-1; 8 positions agree with TRBD2. The CDR3 consists of 17 residues. Germline V gives CDR1 LGHNA, CDR2 YNFKEQ. With 2 bases clipped from V and 4 bases from J, the junction kept 10 bases outside the gene matches. CDR3 in DNA: TGTGCCAGCAGCCAATTCGGGAGCGGGAGTTGGTACAATGAGCAGTTCTTC. Protein: CASSQFGSGSWYNEQFF.

This clone was counted once. J is TRBJ2-7 and V is TRBV5-4; TRBD2 agrees at 8 bases. J gave up 4 bases and V 0 bases, and 6 bases lay outside the gene matches. Germline V lookup: CDR1 SGHNT, CDR2 YYREEE (reference sequence). CDR3 length equals 15 residues. The CDR3, as DNA: TGTGCCAGCAGCTTGGCCAGCGGGAGTTCTTACGAGCAGTACTTC. Translated, it gives CASSLASGSSYEQYF.

The chain links TRBV4-1 to TRBJ2-1, with TRBD1 matching 12 bases. The trim removed 6 bases at V and 6 bases at J, leaving 9 bases unmatched. The CDR3 spans 16 residues. The germline gives CDR1 MGHRA, CDR2 YSYEKL. CDR3 region: CASRTGQGASGNEQFF. CDR3 in DNA: TGCGCCAGCAGGACGGGACAGGGGGCTAGTGGCAATGAGCAGTTCTTC.

The V call is TRBV7-9, the J call TRBJ2-1; maybe TRBD2 (5 bases). V lost 4 bases and J 8 bases, leaving 15 bases between the germline ends. The CDR3 covers 14 residues. Per the germline V gene, CDR1 is SEHNR and CDR2 is FQNEAQ (reference sequence). CDR3 DNA sequence: TGTGCCAGCAGCTCCTACACCGGGGTAGATGAGCAGTTCTTC. Its translation: CASSSYTGVDEQFF.